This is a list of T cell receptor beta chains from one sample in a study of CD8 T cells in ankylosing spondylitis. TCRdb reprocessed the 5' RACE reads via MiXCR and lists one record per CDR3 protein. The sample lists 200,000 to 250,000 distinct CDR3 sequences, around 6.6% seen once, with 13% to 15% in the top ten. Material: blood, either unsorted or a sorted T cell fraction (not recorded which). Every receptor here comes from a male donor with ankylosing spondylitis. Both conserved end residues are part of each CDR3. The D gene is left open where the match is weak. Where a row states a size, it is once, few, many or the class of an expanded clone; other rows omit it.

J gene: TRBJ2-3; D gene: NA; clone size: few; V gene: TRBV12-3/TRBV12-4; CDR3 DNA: TGTGCCAGCAGTTTAGGGGTCTCCACAGATACGCAGTATTTT; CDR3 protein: CASSLGVSTDTQYF
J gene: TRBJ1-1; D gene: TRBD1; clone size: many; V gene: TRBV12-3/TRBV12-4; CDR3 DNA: TGTGCCAGCAGGGCTAACAGGGGCGCCGGATACGCTTTCTTT; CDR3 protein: CASRANRGAGYAFF
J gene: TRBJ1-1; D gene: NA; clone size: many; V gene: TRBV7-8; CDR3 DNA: TGTGCCAGCAGCTACTGGAGGGAGTTAGAAGCTTTCTTT; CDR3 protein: CASSYWRELEAFF
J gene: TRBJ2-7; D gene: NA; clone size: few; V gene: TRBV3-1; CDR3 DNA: TGTGCCAGCAGCCAAGGGTTTGGGGCCTACGAGCAGTACTTC; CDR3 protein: CASSQGFGAYEQYF
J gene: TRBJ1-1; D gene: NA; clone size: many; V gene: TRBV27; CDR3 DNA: TGTGCCAGCAGTCCGGGACTCGGAAACACTGAAGCTTTCTTT; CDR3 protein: CASSPGLGNTEAFF
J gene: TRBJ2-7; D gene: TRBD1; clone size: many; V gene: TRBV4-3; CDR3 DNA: TGCGCCAGCAGCCCCGGGACAGGTTCAATGTGGCAGTACTTC; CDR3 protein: CASSPGTGSMWQYF
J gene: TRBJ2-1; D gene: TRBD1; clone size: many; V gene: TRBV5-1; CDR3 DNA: TGCGCCAGCAGTTTGGGTCGCCTGACAGGGGGCGCAGGAAATGAGCAGTTCTTC; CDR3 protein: CASSLGRLTGGAGNEQFF
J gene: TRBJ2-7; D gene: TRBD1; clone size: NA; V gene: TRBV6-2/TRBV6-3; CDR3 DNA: TGTGCCAGCAGTTACGGGGACAGATGGGGATACGAGCAGTACTTC; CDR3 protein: CASSYGDRWGYEQYF
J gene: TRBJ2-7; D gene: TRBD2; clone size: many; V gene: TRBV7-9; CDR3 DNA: TGTGCCAGCAGCTTATCAGCGGGAGGTGGCGAGCAGTACTTC; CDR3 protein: CASSLSAGGGEQYF
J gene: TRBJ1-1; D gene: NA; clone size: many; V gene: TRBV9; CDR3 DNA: TGTGCCAGCAGCGTATCCACACTCGGGCCGAACACTGAAGCTTTCTTT; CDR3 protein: CASSVSTLGPNTEAFF
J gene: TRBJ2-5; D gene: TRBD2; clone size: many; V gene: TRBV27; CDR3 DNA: TGTGCCAGCAAACCACCCGGGACTAGCTTTGTGACCCAGTACTTC; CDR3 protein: CASKPPGTSFVTQYF
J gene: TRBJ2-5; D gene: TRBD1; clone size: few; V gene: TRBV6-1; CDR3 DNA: TGTGCCAGCCGGGACAGGGTCCAAGAGACCCAGTACTTC; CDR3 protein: CASRDRVQETQYF
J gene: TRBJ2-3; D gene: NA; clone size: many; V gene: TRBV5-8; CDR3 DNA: TGTGCCAGCAACTCGGATAGCCCCTGGAGCACAGATACGCAGTATTTT; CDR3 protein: CASNSDSPWSTDTQYF
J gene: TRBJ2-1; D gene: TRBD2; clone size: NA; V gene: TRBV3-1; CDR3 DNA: TGTGCCTCCACCCAAGATGTGACTAGCGAGCCCTACAATGAGCAGTTCTTC; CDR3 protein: CASTQDVTSEPYNEQFF
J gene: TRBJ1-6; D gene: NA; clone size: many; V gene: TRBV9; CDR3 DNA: TGTGCCAGCAGCGCCAGCAGTAATTCACCCCTCCACTTT; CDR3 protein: CASSASSNSPLHF
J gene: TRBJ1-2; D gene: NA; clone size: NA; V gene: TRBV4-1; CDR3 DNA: TGCGCCAGCAGCCAAGAAGCGGTTGATACGTATGGCTACACCTTC; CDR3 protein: CASSQEAVDTYGYTF
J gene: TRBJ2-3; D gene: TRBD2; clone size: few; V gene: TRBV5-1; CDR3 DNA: TGCGCCAGCGCAGGACTAGCGGGGCCGGATACGCAGTATTTT; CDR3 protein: CASAGLAGPDTQYF
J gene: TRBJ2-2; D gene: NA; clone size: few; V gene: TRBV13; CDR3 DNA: TGTGCCAGCAGCTTAGAACCTAAAGGGGTTGCGACCGGGGAGCTGTTTTTT; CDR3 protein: CASSLEPKGVATGELFF
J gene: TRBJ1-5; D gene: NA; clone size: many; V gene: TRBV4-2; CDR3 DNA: TGTGCCAGCAGCCCTCGGGACAATCAGCCCCAGCATTTT; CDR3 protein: CASSPRDNQPQHF
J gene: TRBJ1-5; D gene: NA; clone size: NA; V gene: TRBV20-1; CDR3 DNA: TGCAGTGCTGCTACGGGTTGGAGCAATCAGCCCCAGCATTTT; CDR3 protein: CSAATGWSNQPQHF
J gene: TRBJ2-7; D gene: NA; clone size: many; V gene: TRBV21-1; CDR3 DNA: TGTGCCAGCAGCAAAGTTGGGCACCGCTCCTACGAGCAGTACTTC; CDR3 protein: CASSKVGHRSYEQYF
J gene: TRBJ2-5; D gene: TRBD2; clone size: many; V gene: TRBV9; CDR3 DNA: TGTGCCAGCAGCGTAAGCGGGACGCAAGAGACCCAGTACTTC; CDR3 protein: CASSVSGTQETQYF
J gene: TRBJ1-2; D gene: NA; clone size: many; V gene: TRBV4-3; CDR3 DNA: TGCGCCAGCAGCCAAGAAGGCCGCAGGGCGGGAGATGGCTACACCTTC; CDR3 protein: CASSQEGRRAGDGYTF
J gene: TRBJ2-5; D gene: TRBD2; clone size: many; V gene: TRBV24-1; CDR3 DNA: TGTGCCACCAGACCCACTAGCGGGGAGACCCAGTACTTC; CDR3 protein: CATRPTSGETQYF
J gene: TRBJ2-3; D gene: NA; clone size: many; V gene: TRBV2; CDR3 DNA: TGTGCCAGCAGTTCTCTCTTTGATACGCAGTATTTT; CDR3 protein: CASSSLFDTQYF
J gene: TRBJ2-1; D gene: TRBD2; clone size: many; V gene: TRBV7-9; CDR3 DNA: TGTGCCAGCAGCCCTGAGGGTTGGGCGGGAGTGGGTGAGCAGTTCTTC; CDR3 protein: CASSPEGWAGVGEQFF
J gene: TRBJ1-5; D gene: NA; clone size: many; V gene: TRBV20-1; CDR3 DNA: TGCAGTGCTCACCGGGACCTCGGCAATCAGCCCCAGCATTTT; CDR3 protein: CSAHRDLGNQPQHF
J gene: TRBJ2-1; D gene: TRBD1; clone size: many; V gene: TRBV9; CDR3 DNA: TGTGCCAGCAGGGGGGACAGTTACAATGAGCAGTTCTTC; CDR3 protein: CASRGDSYNEQFF